This TCR beta chain was retrieved from a study of T cell responses to AZD1222 COVID-19 vaccine. General study results and limits: After two AZD1222 doses, spike-specific TCR breadth and depth rose versus day 0. Targeting of unmutated variant regions was reportedly seen in nearly half of spike-specific TCRs. It was only after the peak T cell response that any repertoires were sampled. The donors showed a predominance of white British ancestry and of females, with possible underestimation of clonal diversity.

Worth noting for this clone: Its target is not known.

Some clones are missing from TCRdb's copy, which holds only in-frame ones; the method was immunoSEQ multiplex PCR. The table includes about 130,000 clones, about nine tenths detected once. There are 16 residues in the CDR3. V shed 2 bases, J shed 2 bases, and the junction held 8 bases outside the gene matches. Germline assignment: CDR1 MNHEY and CDR2 SVGEGT. The J gene is TRBJ1-2, the V gene TRBV6-2 or TRBV6-3; 7 positions match TRBD1. The receptor comes from an adult who received the AZD1222 COVID-19 vaccine. Here the sequenced sample was peripheral blood, taken 28 days after the second AZD1222 dose. CDR3 residues: CASSYELPGQNYGYTF. CDR3 DNA: TGTGCCAGCAGTTACGAGCTCCCGGGACAGAACTATGGCTACACCTTC.